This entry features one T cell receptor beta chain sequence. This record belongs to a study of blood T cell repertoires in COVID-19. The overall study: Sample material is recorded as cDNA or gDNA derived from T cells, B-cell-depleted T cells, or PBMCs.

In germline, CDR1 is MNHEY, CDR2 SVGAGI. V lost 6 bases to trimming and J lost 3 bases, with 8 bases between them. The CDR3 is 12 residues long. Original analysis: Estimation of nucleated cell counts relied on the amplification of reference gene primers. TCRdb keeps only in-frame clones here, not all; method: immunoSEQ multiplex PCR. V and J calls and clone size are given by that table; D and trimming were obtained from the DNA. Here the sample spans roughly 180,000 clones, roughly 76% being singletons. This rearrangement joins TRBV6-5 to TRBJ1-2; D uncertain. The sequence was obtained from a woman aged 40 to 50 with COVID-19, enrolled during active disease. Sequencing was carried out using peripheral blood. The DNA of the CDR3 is TGTGCCAGCAGCTCCGGGGACTATGGCTACACCTTC. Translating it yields CASSSGDYGYTF.